This T cell receptor (beta chain) was identified during a study of molecular identifiers for immune sequencing clone quantification (dated by TCRdb to about 2018). Regarding the research as a whole: For a replicate experiment, the RNA from either approximately 20,000 or 100,000 naive CD8 T cells was divided into five aliquots, and four of those aliquots went on to sequencing. CD8 T cells were used in a methods study to benchmark molecular-identifier clustering-based TCR repertoire sequencing (MIDCIRS) and TCR RNA copy counting. Overall study results and their limits: A single cell's worth of spiked-in Jurkat TCR RNA was reported detectable even among some 920,000 naive CD8 T cells. Modeling estimated 2.5 to 3 recovered TCR RNA copies per cell, compared with about 10 by digital PCR, which implies approximately 30% capture efficiency. Identical TCR molecules sharing a barcode could cause highly expanded clone sizes to be underestimated. Without barcode sub-clustering, chimeric consensus sequences inflated TCR diversity; chimeras reached as high as 47%. In CMV-specific effector cells, over 98% of molecules were held by clones above 20 RNA copies, whereas under 1% of molecules were held by such clones in naive cells. The naive libraries included spiked-in Jurkat TCR RNA (around 9 copies' worth), and this Jurkat TCR RNA is not part of the donor repertoire.

The method was PCR. This sample was sequenced with a NextSeq 500. Bulk TCR libraries were generated as previously described, with the TCR primers listed in Table S5 used. Purification of total RNA was performed with the Qiagen AllPrep DNA/RNA kit. Before analysis, reads from multiple sequencing runs of the same library were pooled. Under the source paper's analysis protocol: Only reads with exact TCR constant sequence were kept, trimmed to 150 nt, and grouped by their 12-nt molecular barcodes. Reads inside each barcode group were sub-clustered using a 15% Levenshtein threshold, and a quality-weighted consensus sequence was constructed for each RNA molecule. Non-functional sequences were filtered out, along with any lower-count sequence sitting one edit away from another sequence. On the basis of fitting two negative binomial distributions, barcode sub-clusters with fewer than 20% of the maximum read count were discarded. The public reads were reanalyzed by TCRdb: fastp trimming at Q25, MiXCR alignment, in-frame beta chains only. Identical CDR3 protein sequences are pooled into one entry, listed with their most common genes and DNA. Here the V and J calls rest on TCRdb's processing, not on the authors' analysis. The sample table shows about 320,000 distinct CDR3 sequences, and about a quarter are seen once. The ten biggest clones cover roughly 0.7% of the sample.

Naive CD8 T cell libraries were made from approximately 20,000 to 1,000,000 sorted cells using 10%, 30% or 50% of purified RNA. On a BD FACSAria II, naive CD8 T cells were FACS-sorted as CD8+CD4-CCR7+CD45RA+ and collected into RLT Plus buffer. Detection sensitivity was tested by spiking Jurkat RNA equal to ten TCR copies' worth into samples containing roughly 17,000-1,100,000 naive CD8 T cells. Enrichment of CD8 T cells was performed with RosetteSep CD8+ T Cell Enrichment Cocktail and Ficoll-Paque, after which ACK red cell lysis was carried out. The CDR3 runs 14 amino acids, cysteine and phenylalanine included. This entry keeps only the CDR3 DNA: 42 bases, framed from base 1. Taken from the germline V gene, the CDR1 and CDR2 loops are SQVTM and ANQGSEA. Remarks on this clonotype: Its antigen target is currently unknown. Sequence at one end of the junction differs from germline and may be a read error.

The sequence came from a human donor in good health. Some libraries in this study had Jurkat cell RNA spiked in. Recombination joined TRBV29-1 with TRBJ2-3; the D gene is not confidently resolved. The sequencing sample was made of naive CD8+ T cells from blood, with Jurkat cell RNA spiked in. Per the publication, the cell subset or site label means: FACS-sorted CD8+CD4-CCR7+CD45RA+ naive T cells. The DNA reads as follows: TGCGGCGTTGAACGAGACTTTAGCACAGATACGCAGTATTTT. It translates as CGVERDFSTDTQYF.